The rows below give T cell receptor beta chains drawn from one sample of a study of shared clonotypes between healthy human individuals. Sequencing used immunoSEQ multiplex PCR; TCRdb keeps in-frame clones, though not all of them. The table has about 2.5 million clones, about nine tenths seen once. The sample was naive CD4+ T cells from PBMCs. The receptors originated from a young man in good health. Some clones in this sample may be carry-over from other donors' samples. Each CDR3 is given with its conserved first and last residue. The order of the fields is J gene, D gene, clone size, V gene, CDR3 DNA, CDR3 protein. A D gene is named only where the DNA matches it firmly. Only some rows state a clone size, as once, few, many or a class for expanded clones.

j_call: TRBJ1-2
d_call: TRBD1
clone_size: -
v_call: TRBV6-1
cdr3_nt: TGTGCCAGCAGCCTGGACAGGAACTATGGCTACACCTTC
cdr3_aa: CASSLDRNYGYTF

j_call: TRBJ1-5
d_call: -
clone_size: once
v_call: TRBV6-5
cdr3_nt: TGTGCCAGCAGATGGGGGGTGGATCAGCCCCAGCATTTT
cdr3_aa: CASRWGVDQPQHF

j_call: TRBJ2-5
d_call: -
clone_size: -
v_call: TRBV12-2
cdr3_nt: TGTGCAAGTCGCTTAAACTTGGGGGCTAGGAAGACCCAGTACTTC
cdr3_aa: CASRLNLGARKTQYF

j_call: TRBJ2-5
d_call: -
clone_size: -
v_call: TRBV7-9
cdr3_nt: TGTGCCAGCCAGGTACAGGGTGTCCTTGGGCAGTACTTC
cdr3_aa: CASQVQGVLGQYF

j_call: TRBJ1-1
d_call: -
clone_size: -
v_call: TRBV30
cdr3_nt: TGTGCCTGGAGGCCGGAGGGGAGCACTGAAGCTTTCTTT
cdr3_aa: CAWRPEGSTEAFF

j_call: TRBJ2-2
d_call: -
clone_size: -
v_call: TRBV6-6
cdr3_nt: TGTGCCAGCAGTTATGTAGGGGAACCCACCGGGGAGCTGTTTTTT
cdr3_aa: CASSYVGEPTGELFF

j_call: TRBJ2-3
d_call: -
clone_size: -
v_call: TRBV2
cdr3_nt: TGTGCCAGCACTACGCGGTGGGGGCTTGGAGATACGCAGTATTTT
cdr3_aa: CASTTRWGLGDTQYF

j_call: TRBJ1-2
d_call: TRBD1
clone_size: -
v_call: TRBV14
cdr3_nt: TGTGCCAGCAGCCCCGTCCGACAGGGGGGTGGCTACACCTTC
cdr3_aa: CASSPVRQGGGYTF

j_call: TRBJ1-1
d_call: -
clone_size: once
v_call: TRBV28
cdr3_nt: TGTGCCAGCGTAATACCTAGGACCACCCACACTGAAGCTTTCTTT
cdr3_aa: CASVIPRTTHTEAFF

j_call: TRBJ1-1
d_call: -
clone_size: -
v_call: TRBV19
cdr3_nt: TGTGCCAGTAGCCCCCGAGACTCAGGGACCACTGAAGCTTTCTTT
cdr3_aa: CASSPRDSGTTEAFF

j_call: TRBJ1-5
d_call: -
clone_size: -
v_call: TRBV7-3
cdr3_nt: TGTGCCAGCAGCTTACAGAGCAATCAGCCCCAGCATTTT
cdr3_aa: CASSLQSNQPQHF

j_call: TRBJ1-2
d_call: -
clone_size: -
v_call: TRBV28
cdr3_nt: TGTGCCAGCAGTTTTGGGGGCCGCGGCGCAAACTATGGCTACACCTTC
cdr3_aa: CASSFGGRGANYGYTF

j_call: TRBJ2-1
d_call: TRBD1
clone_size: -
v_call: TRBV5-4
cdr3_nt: TGTGCCAGCAGCTTGGACAGGGGCTCCTACAATGAGCAGTTCTTC
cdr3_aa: CASSLDRGSYNEQFF

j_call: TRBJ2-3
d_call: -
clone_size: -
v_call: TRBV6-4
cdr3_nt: TGTGCCAGCAGCCCCGTCCGGGGGAGAAGCACAGATACGCAGTATTTT
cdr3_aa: CASSPVRGRSTDTQYF

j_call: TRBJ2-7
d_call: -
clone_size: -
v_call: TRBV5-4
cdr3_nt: TGTGCCAGCAGCTTTGGGGCAGACTACGAGCAGTACTTC
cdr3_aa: CASSFGADYEQYF

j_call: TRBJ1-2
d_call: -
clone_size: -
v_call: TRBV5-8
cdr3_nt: TGTGCCAGCAGCTTGGCTGGGTTCGACTATGGCTACACCTTC
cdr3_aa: CASSLAGFDYGYTF

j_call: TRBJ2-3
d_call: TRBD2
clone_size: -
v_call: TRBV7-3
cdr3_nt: TGTGCCAGCAGCGAGGGACTAGCGGCCACAGATACGCAGTATTTT
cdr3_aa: CASSEGLAATDTQYF

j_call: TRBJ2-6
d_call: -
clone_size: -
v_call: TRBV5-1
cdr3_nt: TGCGCCAGCAGCATTGGGACGCCCATTGGGGCCAACGTCCTGACTTTC
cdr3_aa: CASSIGTPIGANVLTF

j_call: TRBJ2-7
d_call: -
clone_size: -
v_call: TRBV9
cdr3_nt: TGTGCCAGCAGCGTAGACTATGCCTACGAGCAGTACTTC
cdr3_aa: CASSVDYAYEQYF

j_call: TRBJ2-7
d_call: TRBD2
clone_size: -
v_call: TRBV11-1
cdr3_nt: TGTGCCAGCAGCTACCCCAAGCGGGAGGGAGGCTACGAGCAGTACTTC
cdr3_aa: CASSYPKREGGYEQYF

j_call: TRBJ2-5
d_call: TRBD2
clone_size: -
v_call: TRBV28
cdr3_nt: TGTGCCAGCAGTACGGGACTAGCGAGAGATCAAGAGACCCAGTACTTC
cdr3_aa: CASSTGLARDQETQYF

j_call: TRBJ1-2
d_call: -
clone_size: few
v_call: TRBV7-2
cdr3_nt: TGTGCCAGCAGCTTAGATGTCAGAGACTATGGCTACACCTTC
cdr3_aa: CASSLDVRDYGYTF

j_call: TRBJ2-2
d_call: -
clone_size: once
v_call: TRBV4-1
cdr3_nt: TGCGCCAGCAGCCAAACGGCCGCCAGGGAGATCGGGGAGCTGTTTTTT
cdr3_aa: CASSQTAAREIGELFF

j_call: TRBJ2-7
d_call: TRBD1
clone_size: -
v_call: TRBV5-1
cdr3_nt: TGCGCCAGCCCCCATCGAGGGACAGAGGTACACTACGAGCAGTACTTC
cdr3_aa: CASPHRGTEVHYEQYF

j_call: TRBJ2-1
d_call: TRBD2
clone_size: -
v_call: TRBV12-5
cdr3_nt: TGTGCTAGTGGTTGGGGGACTAGTTACAATGAGCAGTTCTTC
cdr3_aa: CASGWGTSYNEQFF

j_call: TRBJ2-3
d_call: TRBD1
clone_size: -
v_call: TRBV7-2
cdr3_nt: TGTGCCAGCAGCTCAGCACAGGGGGTCACAGATACGCAGTATTTT
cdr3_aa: CASSSAQGVTDTQYF

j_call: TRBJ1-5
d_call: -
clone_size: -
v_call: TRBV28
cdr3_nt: TGTGCCAGCAATATCCCTGGAGTCGGACTGAATCAGCCCCAGCATTTT
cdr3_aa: CASNIPGVGLNQPQHF

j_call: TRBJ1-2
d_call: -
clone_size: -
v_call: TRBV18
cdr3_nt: TGTGCCAGCTCACTGGGGGTTGTGGATGGCTACACCTTC
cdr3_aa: CASSLGVVDGYTF

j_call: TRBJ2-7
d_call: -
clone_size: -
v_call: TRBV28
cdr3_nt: TGTGCCAGCAGACAGGATGTACCTCCCTACGAGCAGTACTTC
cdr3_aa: CASRQDVPPYEQYF

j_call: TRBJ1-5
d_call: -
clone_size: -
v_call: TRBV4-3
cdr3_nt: TGCGCCAGCAGCCAAAGCTTAAATTGGGCAGGGTCTCAGCCCCAGCATTTT
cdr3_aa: CASSQSLNWAGSQPQHF

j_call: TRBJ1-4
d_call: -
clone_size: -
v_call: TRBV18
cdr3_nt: TGTGCCAGCTCACCAGACAGGAATGAAAAACTGTTTTTT
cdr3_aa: CASSPDRNEKLFF

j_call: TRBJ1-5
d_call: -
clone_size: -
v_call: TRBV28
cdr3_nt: TGTGCCAGCAGTCCGTGGGGGACGGGCCAGGGGAATCAGCCCCAGCATTTT
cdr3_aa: CASSPWGTGQGNQPQHF

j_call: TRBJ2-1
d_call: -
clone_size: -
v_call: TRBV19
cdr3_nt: TGTGCCAGTCGATCTACAGGGTATAACAGTGAGCAGTTCTTC
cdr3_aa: CASRSTGYNSEQFF

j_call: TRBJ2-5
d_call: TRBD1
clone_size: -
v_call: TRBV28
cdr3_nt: TGTGCCAGCAGCCACCGACAGGGGCAAGAGACCCAGTACTTC
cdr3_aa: CASSHRQGQETQYF

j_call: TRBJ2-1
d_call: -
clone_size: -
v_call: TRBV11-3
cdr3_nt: TGTGCCAGCAGCTTAGGAGTTGAGCAGTTCTTC
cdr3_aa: CASSLGVEQFF

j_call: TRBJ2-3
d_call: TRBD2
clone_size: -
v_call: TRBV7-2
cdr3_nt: TGTGCCAGCAGCGTTAGCGGGGGGAGGAGTACGCAGTATTTT
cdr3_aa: CASSVSGGRSTQYF

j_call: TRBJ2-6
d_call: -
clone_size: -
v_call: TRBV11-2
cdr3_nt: TGTGCCAGCAGCTTAGCGTCAGGGTCCCGGAGGGGGGCCAACGTCCTGACTTTC
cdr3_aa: CASSLASGSRRGANVLTF

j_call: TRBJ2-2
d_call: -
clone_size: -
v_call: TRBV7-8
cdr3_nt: TGTGCCAGCAGCCCATTACGACAGAGCACCGGGGAGTTGTTTTTT
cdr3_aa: CASSPLRQSTGELFF

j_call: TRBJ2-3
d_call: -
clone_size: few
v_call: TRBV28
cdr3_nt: TGTGCCAGCAGTCTCGGGGATACGCAGTATTTT
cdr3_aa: CASSLGDTQYF

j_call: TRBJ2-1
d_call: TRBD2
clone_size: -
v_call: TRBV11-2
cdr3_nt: TGTGCCAGCAGCTTATTGGCGGGAGCGGCATGGAATGAGCAGTTCTTC
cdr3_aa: CASSLLAGAAWNEQFF

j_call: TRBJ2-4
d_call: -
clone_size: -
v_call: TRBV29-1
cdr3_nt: TGCAGCGTTGAAGGGAGACTAGGAAAAAACATTCAGTACTTC
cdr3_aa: CSVEGRLGKNIQYF

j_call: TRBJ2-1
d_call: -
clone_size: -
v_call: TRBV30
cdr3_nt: TGTGCCTGGAGTGGACTAACGCCGTACAATGAGCAGTTCTTC
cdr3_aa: CAWSGLTPYNEQFF

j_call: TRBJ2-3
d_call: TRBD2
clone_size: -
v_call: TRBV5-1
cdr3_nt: TGCGCCAGCAGCTTGGTTCCGGGAGGGAGCACAGATACGCAGTATTTT
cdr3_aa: CASSLVPGGSTDTQYF

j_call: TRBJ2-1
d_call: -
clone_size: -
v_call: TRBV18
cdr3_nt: TGTGCCAGCTCACCACCGGGGCGGGCGTACAATGAGCAGTTCTTC
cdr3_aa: CASSPPGRAYNEQFF

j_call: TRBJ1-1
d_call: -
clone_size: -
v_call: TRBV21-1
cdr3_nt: TGTGCCAGCAGCCCAACGGGGTTGGCTGAAGCTTTCTTT
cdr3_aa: CASSPTGLAEAFF